This T cell receptor beta chain came from a study of CD8 T cells in Susac syndrome. Findings of the study overall: In total CD8+ repertoires, sixteen Susac-specific public clones were detected, and CD8+ TEMRA repertoires contained roughly five.

The CDR3 spans 16 residues. V lost 0 bases and J 3 bases, leaving 18 bases between the germline ends. Germline V gene sequence: CDR1 DFQATT, CDR2 SNEGSKA (reference sequence). On this clonotype: Its antigen remains unidentified.

RNA was extracted with the RNeasy kit, and a quantity of about 0.45 to 1 ug was reverse transcribed using random hexamers. immunoSEQ multiplex PCR amplified TCR beta CDR3 across 54 Vbeta, 13 Jbeta. Each CDR3 protein gets one entry after TCRdb re-called the immunoSEQ multiplex PCR reads with MiXCR. In the table there are some 200,000 distinct CDR3 sequences, more than 85% of which are singletons. This clonotype was sampled from a human donor with Susac syndrome. What was sequenced was CD8+ T cells from PBMCs. V and J are TRBV20-1 and TRBJ2-7; D might be TRBD1 (5 bases). CDR3 bases: TGCAGTGCTAGAGATGTAGGGGCCACCCAAAGCTACGAGCAGTACTTC. Translated, it gives CSARDVGATQSYEQYF.